Each of the 27 T cell receptor beta chains below was sequenced from the same sample in a study of CXCR3-negative and CXCR3-positive naive CD8 T cells (dated by TCRdb to between 2017 and 2020). These reads were obtained on a NextSeq 550. The Human TCR Profiling Kit (MiLaboratory) was used to prepare UMI-labeled 5' RACE TRB cDNA libraries. Following TCRdb reprocessing, every CDR3 protein sequence forms one entry, and DNA is not provided. The sample table holds about 110,000 distinct CDR3 sequences. In total, the top ten clones hold 0.38% of the sample. No antigen has been assigned to these receptors. General study outcomes and caveats: TRB CDR3s from CXCR3-positive naive cells showed higher hydrophobicity (lower Kidera factor 4), lower energy, and higher strength and volume indices than CXCR3-negative naive cells.

The specimen was naive CXCR3+ CD8+ T cells from blood. The cell subset or site label, as the study defines it: CD45RO-CCR7+CD27+CD95- naive CD8+ T cells expressing CXCR3 (TNR3+). Receptors were obtained from a human donor in good health. Some clones in this sample may be carry-over from other donors' samples.

The V call is TRBV7-3, the J call TRBJ2-1; TCRdb's D gene call, TRBD1, goes unchecked for lack of DNA. Germline V lookup: CDR1 SGHTA, CDR2 FQGTGA. This CDR3 comprises 19 residues. CDR3: CASSLGLGGAVGSYNEQFF.

V gene TRBV4-3 combines with J gene TRBJ1-1. CDR3 size: 15 residues. Germline assignment: CDR1 LGHNA and CDR2 YSLEER. CDR3 residues: CASSQEPVPNTEAFF.

V and J are TRBV12-3 or TRBV12-4 and TRBJ2-3; without DNA, the TCRdb call of TRBD1 cannot be checked. The CDR3 has 14 residues. CDR3 amino acids: CASSPAGKTDTQYF.

The chain joins TRBV29-1 to TRBJ2-1. The CDR3 length is 11 residues. Germline CDR1 reads SQVTM; CDR2 reads ANQGSEA. CDR3 sequence: CSVKTLFEQFF.

This chain links TRBV6-2 or TRBV6-3 with TRBJ2-5; TCRdb designates TRBD2, a call that cannot be tested without DNA. The CDR3 is made up of 13 amino acids. Germline loops: CDR1 MNHEY, CDR2 SVGEGT. The CDR3 sequence: CASSTSGGKTQYF.

The chain combines TRBV15 with TRBJ2-3. This CDR3 is 13 amino acids long. Germline V gene data show CDR1 as LNHNV and CDR2 as YYDKDF (reference sequence). This CDR3 reads CATSSRWGDTQYF.

V is TRBV28 and J is TRBJ2-4; the TCRdb call, TRBD1, lacks DNA for checking. Germline V gene data show CDR1 as MDHEN and CDR2 as SYDVKM. CDR3 length: 14 residues. Here the CDR3 reads CASSPLRTDNIQYF.

The chain joins TRBV5-1 to TRBJ2-7; TCRdb picks TRBD1, but there is no DNA to check that call. The CDR3 is made up of 14 amino acids. Germline-derived CDR1 and CDR2 are SGHRS and YFSETQ. CDR3 amino acids: CASSLDSGPHEQYF.

V and J are TRBV30 and TRBJ2-3. Germline V lookup: CDR1 GTSNPN, CDR2 SVGIG (reference sequence). This CDR3 has 14 amino acids. The CDR3 loop is CAWSESSSTDTQYF.

The chain joins TRBV25-1 to TRBJ1-2; TCRdb's D call, TRBD1, is unchecked because there is no DNA. Germline V gene sequence: CDR1 MGHDK, CDR2 SYGVNS. This CDR3 has 16 amino acids. CDR3 protein: CASSAVTGGRNYGYTF.

The J gene is TRBJ2-4, the V gene TRBV5-6; TCRdb picks TRBD1, but there is no DNA to check that call. The CDR3 length is 14 residues. The germline gives CDR1 SGHDT, CDR2 YYEEEE. CDR3 sequence: CASSLRGIENIQYF. The full variable domain, completed using reference TRBV5-6 and TRBJ2-4, is DAGVTQSPTHLIKTRGQQVTLRCSPKSGHDTVSWYQQALGQGPQFIFQYYEEEERQRGNFPDRFSGHQFPNYSSELNVNALLLGDSALYLCASSLRGIENIQYFGAGTRLSVL.

This sequence joins TRBV7-9 and TRBJ2-3; the TRBD1 assignment by TCRdb is unverifiable without DNA. This CDR3 is 16 amino acids long. Per germline, CDR1 SEHNR and CDR2 FQNEAQ (reference sequence). The CDR3 spells CASSARRGGSTDTQYF.

CDR3 region: CASSLSQGPHEQFF. V gene TRBV5-1 combines with J gene TRBJ2-1; the TCRdb call, TRBD1, lacks DNA for checking. The length of the CDR3 is 14 residues. CDR1 is SGHRS, CDR2 YFSETQ, per germline.

The chain recombines TRBV20-1 with TRBJ2-1; TCRdb outputs TRBD2, but without DNA this stays unchecked. The CDR3 is 17 residues long. Germline CDR1 reads DFQATT; CDR2 reads SNEGSKA (reference sequence). CDR3 region: CSAFGTRGSSSYNEQFF.

V usage is TRBV29-1 and J usage is TRBJ2-1; TCRdb returns TRBD1, unconfirmable since there is no DNA. Germline CDR1 is SQVTM and CDR2 is ANQGSEA. This CDR3 spans 13 amino acids. The CDR3 region is CSVEALGAGEQFF.

The rearrangement uses TRBV5-1 and TRBJ1-1; TCRdb gives TRBD1 as the D gene, but with no DNA this cannot be confirmed. This CDR3 spans 16 amino acids. CDR1 SGHRS and CDR2 YFSETQ come from the germline V gene. The CDR3 sequence is CASSLGQGGSGTEAFF.

This chain uses TRBV9 with TRBJ1-1; the D call of TRBD1 rests on TCRdb alone, since no DNA is present to check it. The CDR3 covers 14 residues. Germline V gives CDR1 SGDLS, CDR2 YYNGEE. CDR3 loop: CASSYGHTNTEAFF.

This chain uses TRBV7-2 with TRBJ2-6; there is no DNA to check the TCRdb D call of TRBD1. Germline V gene lookup returns CDR1 SGHTA and CDR2 FQGNSA. There are 20 residues in the CDR3. The CDR3 spells CASSLASVWSQNSGANVLTF. Combining the CDR3 with reference TRBV7-2 and TRBJ2-6 gives the whole variable domain GAGVSQSPSNKVTEKGKDVELRCDPISGHTALYWYRQSLGQGLEFLIYFQGNSAPDKSGLPSDRFSAERTGGSVSTLTIQRTQQEDSAVYLCASSLASVWSQNSGANVLTFGAGSRLTVL.

The V call is TRBV7-2, the J call TRBJ1-1. Germline-derived CDR1 and CDR2 are SGHTA and FQGNSA. This CDR3 region has 15 residues. The CDR3 protein is CASSLASGLNTEAFF.

The rearrangement links TRBV6-1 to TRBJ2-1. The CDR3 spans 17 residues. Germline V gene lookup returns CDR1 MNHNS and CDR2 SASEGT. CDR3 in amino acids: CASSDKPQESSYNEQFF.

The chain has TRBV28 and TRBJ2-7; lacking DNA, the TRBD1 call made by TCRdb goes unchecked. There are 14 residues in the CDR3. From germline, CDR1 is MDHEN and CDR2 SYDVKM. The chain's CDR3 is CASSPDKGQPEQYF.

The V call is TRBV24-1, the J call TRBJ2-1; TCRdb gives TRBD1 as the D gene, but with no DNA this cannot be confirmed. Germline CDR1 is KGHDR and CDR2 is SFDVKD. The CDR3 is 13 residues long. This CDR3 reads CATRETGGSEQFF.

The chain is built from TRBV19 and TRBJ2-2; the D call of TRBD1 rests on TCRdb alone, since no DNA is present to check it. Germline loops: CDR1 LNHDA, CDR2 SQIVND (reference sequence). CDR3 length equals 18 residues. Here the CDR3 reads CASSISAGQAINTGELFF.

The CDR3: CSVEGLAGGEQYF. This sequence joins TRBV29-1 and TRBJ2-7; with no DNA, the TCRdb D assignment of TRBD2 cannot be verified. Germline V lookup: CDR1 SQVTM, CDR2 ANQGSEA. The CDR3 is made up of 13 amino acids.

The CDR3 here is CSVAGQGSVTRDTQYF. The chain has TRBV29-1 and TRBJ2-3; the TCRdb D gene call, TRBD1, has no DNA to confirm it. Germline V lookup: CDR1 SQVTM, CDR2 ANQGSEA. This CDR3 has 16 residues.

This rearrangement joins TRBV19 to TRBJ2-1; TCRdb calls TRBD2, which cannot be checked without DNA. The CDR3 runs to 17 residues. CDR1 and CDR2 (germline): LNHDA, SQIVND (reference sequence). The CDR3 protein is CASRTGLAGSSYNEQFF.

The chain carries TRBV29-1 and TRBJ2-3; absent DNA, TCRdb's TRBD2 call cannot be checked. This CDR3 has 18 residues. Germline-derived CDR1 and CDR2 are SQVTM and ANQGSEA. CDR3 sequence reads: CSVEDWTSGVSGGDTQYF.